The present T cell receptor beta chain was sequenced within a study of neurological immune-mediated disorders. With 10-nucleotide random UMIs, 5'RACE was used to make the cDNA. The yield of each sequencing run was over 160 million TCR-beta sequences from 15-18 subjects. TCRdb re-derived calls from the 5' RACE reads in MiXCR, one entry per CDR3 protein. The table records under 100,000 distinct CDR3 sequences, under 4.5% of them present only once. Regarding the study as a whole: No sharing of CDR3 amino acid sequences was observed among expanded clones across subjects, suggesting private repertoires in all groups.

Germline V gene sequence: CDR1 SGHTA, CDR2 FQGNSA. The CDR3 has 14 residues. Trimming stripped 8 bases from V and 0 bases from J, with 13 bases between. Time point specified: longitudinal time-point 3. Unsorted libraries were prepared from 2 million PBMCs that had been stored at -80 C. In regard to this clonotype: What it recognizes is unknown. A much bigger clone sits one base away, suggesting this may be a read error.

The receptor comes from a woman aged 60-75 years with multiple sclerosis. J is TRBJ1-1 and V is TRBV7-2; no firm D call. Sequencing was done on a sample of PBMCs. The CDR3 here is CASQKSGLNTEAFF. Here the CDR3 DNA reads TGTGCCAGCCAAAAAAGTGGCTTGAACACTGAAGCTTTCTTT.